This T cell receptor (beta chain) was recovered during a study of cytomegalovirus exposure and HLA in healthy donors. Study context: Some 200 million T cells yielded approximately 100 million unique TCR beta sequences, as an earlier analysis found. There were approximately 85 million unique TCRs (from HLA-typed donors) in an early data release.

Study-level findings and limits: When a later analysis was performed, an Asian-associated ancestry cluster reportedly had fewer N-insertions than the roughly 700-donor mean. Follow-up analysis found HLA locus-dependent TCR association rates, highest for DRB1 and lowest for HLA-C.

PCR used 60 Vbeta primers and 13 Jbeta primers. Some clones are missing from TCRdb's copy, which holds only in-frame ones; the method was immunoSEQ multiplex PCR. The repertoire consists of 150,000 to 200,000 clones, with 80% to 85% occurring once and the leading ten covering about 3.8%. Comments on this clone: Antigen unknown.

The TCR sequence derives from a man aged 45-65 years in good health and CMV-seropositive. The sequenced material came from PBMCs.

The CDR3 coding sequence is TGCAGCGTAGCGGGAGGGCTTAAAGATACGCAGTATTTT. Its translation: CSVAGGLKDTQYF. The chain carries TRBV29-1 and TRBJ2-3, with 10 bases aligning to TRBD2. The J segment lost 5 bases and the V segment lost 6 bases, leaving 5 bases of the junction unmatched. The germline V gene has CDR1 SQVTM and CDR2 ANQGSEA. The CDR3 length is 13 residues.